This T cell receptor (beta chain) was identified in a study of cytomegalovirus exposure and HLA in healthy donors. Looking at the study overall: The approximately 120 validation repertoires used the same platform as the 650 to 750 first-cohort repertoires, a later analysis reported.

The assay was immunoSEQ multiplex PCR, and TCRdb's table has in-frame clones only and misses some. Among about 160,000 clones listed, approximately 86% were seen once. General study results and limits: Specific recognition of CMV antigens was confirmed in vitro for a few chains (all CMV-associated).

CDR3 length equals 14 residues. Germline V gene data show CDR1 as MNHEY and CDR2 as SVGAGI. Trimming at V came to 6 bases and at J to 2 bases, leaving 5 bases not matched to a gene. A remark on this clone: Its antigen remains unknown.

This chain joins TRBV6-5 and TRBJ2-5, with 8 bases matching TRBD1. The clonotype was recovered from a man aged 25 to 40 in good health and CMV-seropositive. Source material: PBMCs. CDR3 region: CASSRTGRQETQYF. The CDR3 nucleotides are TGTGCCAGCAGCCGGACAGGGCGTCAAGAGACCCAGTACTTC.